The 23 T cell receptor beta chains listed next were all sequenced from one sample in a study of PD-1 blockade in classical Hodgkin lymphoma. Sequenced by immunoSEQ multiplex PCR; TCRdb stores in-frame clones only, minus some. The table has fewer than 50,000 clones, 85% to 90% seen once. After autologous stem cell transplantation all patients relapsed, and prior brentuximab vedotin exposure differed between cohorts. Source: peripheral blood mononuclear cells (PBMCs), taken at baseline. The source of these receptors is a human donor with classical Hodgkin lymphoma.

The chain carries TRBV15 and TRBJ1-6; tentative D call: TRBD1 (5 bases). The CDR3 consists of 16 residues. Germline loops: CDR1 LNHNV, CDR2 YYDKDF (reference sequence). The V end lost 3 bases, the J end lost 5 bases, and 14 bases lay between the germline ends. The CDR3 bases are TGTGCCACCAGCAGGGGGGGGGTGCTCGATAATTCACCCCTCCACTTT. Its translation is CATSRGGVLDNSPLHF.

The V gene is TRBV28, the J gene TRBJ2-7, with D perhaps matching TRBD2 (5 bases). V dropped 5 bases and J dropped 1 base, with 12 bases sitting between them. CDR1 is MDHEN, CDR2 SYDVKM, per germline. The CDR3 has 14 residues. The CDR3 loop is CASSIPRGSYEQYF. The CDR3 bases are TGTGCCAGCAGTATTCCCCGAGGGTCCTACGAGCAGTACTTC.

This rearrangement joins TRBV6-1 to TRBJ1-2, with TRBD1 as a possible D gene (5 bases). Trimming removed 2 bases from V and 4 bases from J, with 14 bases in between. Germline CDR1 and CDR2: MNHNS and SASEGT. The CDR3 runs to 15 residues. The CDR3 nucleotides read TGTGCCAGCAGTGAAATACGGGGGACCTCCTATGGCTACACCTTC. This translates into CASSEIRGTSYGYTF.

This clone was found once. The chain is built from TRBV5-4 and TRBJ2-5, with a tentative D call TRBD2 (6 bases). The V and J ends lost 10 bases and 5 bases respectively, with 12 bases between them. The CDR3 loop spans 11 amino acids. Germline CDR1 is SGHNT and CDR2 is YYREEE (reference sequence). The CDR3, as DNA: TGTGCCTTACATGGGGGGGAGACCCAGTACTTC. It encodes CALHGGETQYF.

CDR3 loop: CASSLERSSYNEQFF. CDR3 DNA sequence: TGTGCCAGCAGCTTAGAGCGAAGCTCCTACAATGAGCAGTTCTTC. This rearrangement joins TRBV11-2 to TRBJ2-1; D is ambiguous. V dropped 0 bases and J dropped 0 bases, with 6 bases sitting between them. Germline V gives CDR1 SGHAT, CDR2 FQNNGV. This CDR3 has 15 amino acids. The full variable domain, rest sourced from reference TRBV11-2 and TRBJ2-1, is EAGVAQSPRYKIIEKRQSVAFWCNPISGHATLYWYQQILGQGPKLLIQFQNNGVVDDSQLPKDRFSAERLKGVDSTLKIQPAKLEDSAVYLCASSLERSSYNEQFFGPGTRLTVL.

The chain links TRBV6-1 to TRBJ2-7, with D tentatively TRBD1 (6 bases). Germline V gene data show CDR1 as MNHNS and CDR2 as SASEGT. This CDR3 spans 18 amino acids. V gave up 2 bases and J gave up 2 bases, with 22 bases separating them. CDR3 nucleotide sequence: TGTGCCAGCAGTGAATTAGTGCTCCGGGACACACGGACCTACGAGCAGTACTTC. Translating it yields CASSELVLRDTRTYEQYF.

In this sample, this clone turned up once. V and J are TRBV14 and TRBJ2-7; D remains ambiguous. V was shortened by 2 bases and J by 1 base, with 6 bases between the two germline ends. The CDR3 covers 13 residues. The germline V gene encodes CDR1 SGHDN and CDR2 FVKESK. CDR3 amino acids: CASSQWSSYEQYF. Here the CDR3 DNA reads TGTGCCAGCAGCCAATGGAGTTCCTACGAGCAGTACTTC.

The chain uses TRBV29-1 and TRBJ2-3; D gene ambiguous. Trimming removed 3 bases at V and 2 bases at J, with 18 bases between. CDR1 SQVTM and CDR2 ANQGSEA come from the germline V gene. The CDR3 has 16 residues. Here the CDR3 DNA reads TGCAGCGTTGATTATACCGGCATAACTTCCACAGATACGCAGTATTTT. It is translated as CSVDYTGITSTDTQYF.

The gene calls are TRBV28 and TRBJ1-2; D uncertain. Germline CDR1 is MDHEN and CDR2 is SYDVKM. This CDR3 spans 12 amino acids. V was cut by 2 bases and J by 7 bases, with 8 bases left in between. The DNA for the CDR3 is TGTGCCAGCAGTTTACGCAGCCGTGGCTACACCTTC. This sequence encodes CASSLRSRGYTF.

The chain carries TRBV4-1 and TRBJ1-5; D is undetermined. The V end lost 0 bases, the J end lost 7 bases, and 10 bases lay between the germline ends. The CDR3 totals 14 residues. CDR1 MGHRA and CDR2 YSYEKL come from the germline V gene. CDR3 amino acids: CASSQDRWVQPQHF. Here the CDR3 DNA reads TGCGCCAGCAGCCAAGATCGGTGGGTCCAGCCCCAGCATTTT.

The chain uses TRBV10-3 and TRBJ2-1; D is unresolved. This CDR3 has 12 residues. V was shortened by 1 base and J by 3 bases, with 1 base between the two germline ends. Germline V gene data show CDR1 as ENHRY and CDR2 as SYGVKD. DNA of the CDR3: TGTGCCATCAGTGAGTACTACAATGAGCAGTTCTTC. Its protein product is CAISEYYNEQFF.

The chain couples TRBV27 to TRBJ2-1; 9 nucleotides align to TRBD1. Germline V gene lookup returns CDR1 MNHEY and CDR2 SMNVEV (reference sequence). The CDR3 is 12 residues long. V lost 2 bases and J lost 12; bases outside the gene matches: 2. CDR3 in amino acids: CASSLGTGLQFF. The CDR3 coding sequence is TGTGCCAGCAGTTTAGGGACAGGGTTGCAGTTCTTC.

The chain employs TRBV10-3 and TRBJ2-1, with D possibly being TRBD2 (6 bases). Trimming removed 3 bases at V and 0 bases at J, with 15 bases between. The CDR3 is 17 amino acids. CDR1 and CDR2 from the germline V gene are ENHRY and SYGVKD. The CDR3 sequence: CAISEKGAGFSYNEQFF. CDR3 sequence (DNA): TGTGCCATCAGTGAAAAGGGAGCGGGTTTCTCCTACAATGAGCAGTTCTTC.

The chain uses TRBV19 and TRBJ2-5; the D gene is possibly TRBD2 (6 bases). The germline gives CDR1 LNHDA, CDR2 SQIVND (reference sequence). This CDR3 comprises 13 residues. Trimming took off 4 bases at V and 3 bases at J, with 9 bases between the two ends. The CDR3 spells CASSTTSKETQYF. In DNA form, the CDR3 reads TGTGCCAGTAGTACGACTAGTAAAGAGACCCAGTACTTC.

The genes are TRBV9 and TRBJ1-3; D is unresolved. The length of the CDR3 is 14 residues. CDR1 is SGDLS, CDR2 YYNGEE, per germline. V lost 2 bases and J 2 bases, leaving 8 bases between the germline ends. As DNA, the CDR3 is TGTGCCAGCAGCGTCAGTTCCGCTGGAAACACCATATATTTT. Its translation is CASSVSSAGNTIYF.

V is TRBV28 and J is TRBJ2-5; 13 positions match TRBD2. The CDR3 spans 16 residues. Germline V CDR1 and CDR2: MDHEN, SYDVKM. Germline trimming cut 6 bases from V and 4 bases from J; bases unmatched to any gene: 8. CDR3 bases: TGTGCCAGCAGCGGGGGGACTAGCGGGATTGCAGAGACCCAGTACTTC. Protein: CASSGGTSGIAETQYF.

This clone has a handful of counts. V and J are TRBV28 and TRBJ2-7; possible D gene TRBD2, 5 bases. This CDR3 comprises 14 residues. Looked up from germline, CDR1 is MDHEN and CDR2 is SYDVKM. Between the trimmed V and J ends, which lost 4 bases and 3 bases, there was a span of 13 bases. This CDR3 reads CASSYPRGYYEQYF. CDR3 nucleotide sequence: TGTGCCAGCAGTTACCCCCGGGGTTACTACGAGCAGTACTTC. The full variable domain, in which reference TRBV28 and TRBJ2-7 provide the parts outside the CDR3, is DVKVTQSSRYLVKRTGEKVFLECVQDMDHENMFWYRQDPGLGLRLIYFSYDVKMKEKGDIPEGYSVSREKKERFSLILESASTNQTSMYLCASSYPRGYYEQYFGPGTRLTVT.

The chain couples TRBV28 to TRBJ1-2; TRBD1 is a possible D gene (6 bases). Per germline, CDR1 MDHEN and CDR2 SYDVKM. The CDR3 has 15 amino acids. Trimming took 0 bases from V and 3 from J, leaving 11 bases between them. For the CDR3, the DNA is TGTGCCAGCAGTTTATGGGGGGCCCAACACTATGGCTACACCTTC. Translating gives CASSLWGAQHYGYTF.

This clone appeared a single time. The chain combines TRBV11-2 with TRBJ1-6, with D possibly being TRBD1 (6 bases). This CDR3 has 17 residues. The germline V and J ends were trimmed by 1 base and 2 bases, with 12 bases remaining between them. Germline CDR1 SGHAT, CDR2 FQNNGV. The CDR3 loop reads CASSLGGTGPYNSPLHF. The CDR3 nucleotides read TGTGCCAGCAGCTTAGGAGGCACAGGGCCCTATAATTCACCCCTCCACTTT.

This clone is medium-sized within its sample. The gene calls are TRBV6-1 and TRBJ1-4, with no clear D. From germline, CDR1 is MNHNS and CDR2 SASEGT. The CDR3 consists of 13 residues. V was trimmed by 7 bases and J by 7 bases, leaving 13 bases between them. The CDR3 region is CASMEVTSEKLFF. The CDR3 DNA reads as TGTGCCAGCATGGAGGTCACTTCTGAAAAACTGTTTTTT.

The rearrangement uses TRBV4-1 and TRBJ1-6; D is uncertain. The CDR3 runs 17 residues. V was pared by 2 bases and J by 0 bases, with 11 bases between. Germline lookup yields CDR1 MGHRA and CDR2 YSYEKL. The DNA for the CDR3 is TGCGCCAGCAGCCAATATCAGCAAAGCTCCTATAATTCACCCCTCCACTTT. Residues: CASSQYQQSSYNSPLHF.

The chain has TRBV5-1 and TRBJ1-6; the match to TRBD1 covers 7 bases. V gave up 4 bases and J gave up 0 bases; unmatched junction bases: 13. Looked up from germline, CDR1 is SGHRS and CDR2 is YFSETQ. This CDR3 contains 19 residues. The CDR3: CASSEDRVLASSYNSPLHF. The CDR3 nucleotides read TGCGCCAGCAGCGAAGACAGGGTACTAGCTAGCTCCTATAATTCACCCCTCCACTTT. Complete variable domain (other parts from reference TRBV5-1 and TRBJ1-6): KAGVTQTPRYLIKTRGQQVTLSCSPISGHRSVSWYQQTPGQGLQFLFEYFSETQRNKGNFPGRFSGRQFSNSRSEMNVSTLELGDSALYLCASSEDRVLASSYNSPLHFGNGTRLTVT.

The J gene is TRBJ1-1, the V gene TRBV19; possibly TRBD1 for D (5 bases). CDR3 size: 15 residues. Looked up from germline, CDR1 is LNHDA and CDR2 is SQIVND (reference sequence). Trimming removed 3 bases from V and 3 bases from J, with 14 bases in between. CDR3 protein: CASSIYRGGYTEAFF. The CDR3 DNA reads TGTGCCAGTAGTATCTATAGGGGAGGGTACACTGAAGCTTTCTTT.